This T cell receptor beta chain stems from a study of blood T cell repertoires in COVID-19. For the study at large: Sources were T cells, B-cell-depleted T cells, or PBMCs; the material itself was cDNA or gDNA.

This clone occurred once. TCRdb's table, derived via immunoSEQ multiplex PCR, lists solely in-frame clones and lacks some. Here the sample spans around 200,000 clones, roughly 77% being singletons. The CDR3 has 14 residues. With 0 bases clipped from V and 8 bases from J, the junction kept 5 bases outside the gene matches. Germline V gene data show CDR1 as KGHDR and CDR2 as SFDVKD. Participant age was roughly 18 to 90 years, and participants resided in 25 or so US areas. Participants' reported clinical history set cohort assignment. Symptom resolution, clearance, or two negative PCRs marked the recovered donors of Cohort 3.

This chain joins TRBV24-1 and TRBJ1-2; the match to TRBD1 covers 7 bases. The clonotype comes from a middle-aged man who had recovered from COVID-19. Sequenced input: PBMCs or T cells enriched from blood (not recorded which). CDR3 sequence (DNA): TGTGCCACCAGTGATTTGGACAGGGCGGAGGGCTACACCTTC. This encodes CATSDLDRAEGYTF.